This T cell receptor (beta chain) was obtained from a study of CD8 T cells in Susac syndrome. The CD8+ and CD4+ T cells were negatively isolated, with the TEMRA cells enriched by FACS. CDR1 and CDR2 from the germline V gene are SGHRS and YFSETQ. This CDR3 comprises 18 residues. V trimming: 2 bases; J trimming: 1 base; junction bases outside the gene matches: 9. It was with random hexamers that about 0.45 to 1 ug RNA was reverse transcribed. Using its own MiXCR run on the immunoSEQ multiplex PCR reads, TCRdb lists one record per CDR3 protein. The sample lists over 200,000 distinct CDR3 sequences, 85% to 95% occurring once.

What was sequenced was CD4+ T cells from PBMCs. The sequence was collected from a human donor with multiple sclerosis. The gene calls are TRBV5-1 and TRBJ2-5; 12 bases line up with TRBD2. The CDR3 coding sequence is TGCGCCAGCAGCTTCCTGACTAGCGGGGGACAATTCCAAGAGACCCAGTACTTC. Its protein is CASSFLTSGGQFQETQYF. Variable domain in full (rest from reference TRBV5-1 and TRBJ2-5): KAGVTQTPRYLIKTRGQQVTLSCSPISGHRSVSWYQQTPGQGLQFLFEYFSETQRNKGNFPGRFSGRQFSNSRSEMNVSTLELGDSALYLCASSFLTSGGQFQETQYFGPGTRLLVL.